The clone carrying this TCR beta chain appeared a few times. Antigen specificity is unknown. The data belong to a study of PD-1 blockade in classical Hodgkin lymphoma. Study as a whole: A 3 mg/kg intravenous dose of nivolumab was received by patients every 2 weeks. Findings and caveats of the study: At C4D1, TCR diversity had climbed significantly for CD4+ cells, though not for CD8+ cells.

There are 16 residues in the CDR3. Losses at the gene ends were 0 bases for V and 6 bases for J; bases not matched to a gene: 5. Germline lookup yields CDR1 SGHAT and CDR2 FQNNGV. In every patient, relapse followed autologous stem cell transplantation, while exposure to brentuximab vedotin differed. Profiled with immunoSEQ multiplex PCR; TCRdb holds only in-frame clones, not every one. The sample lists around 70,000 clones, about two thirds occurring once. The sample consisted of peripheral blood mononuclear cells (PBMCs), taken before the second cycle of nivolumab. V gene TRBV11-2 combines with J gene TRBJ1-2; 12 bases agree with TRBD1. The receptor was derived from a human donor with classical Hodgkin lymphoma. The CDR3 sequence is CASSLDSGTGGNGYTF. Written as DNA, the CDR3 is TGTGCCAGCAGCTTAGATAGCGGGACAGGGGGCAATGGCTACACCTTC.